This T cell receptor (beta chain) was sequenced in a study of early T cells in non-severe SARS-CoV-2 infection. This CDR3 has 10 amino acids. V was shortened by 0 bases and J by 10 bases, with 4 bases between the two germline ends. Germline values: CDR1 SGHRS, CDR2 YFSETQ. TCRdb passed the 5' RACE reads through MiXCR, listing each CDR3 protein once. The sample has about 40,000 distinct CDR3 sequences, approximately 4.8% seen once. This clonotype was found many times. The TCR comes from an adult who was a healthcare worker with PCR-confirmed SARS-CoV-2 infection or an uninfected control (not recorded which). The V gene is TRBV5-1, the J gene TRBJ1-1, with D uncertain. Sequenced material: whole blood. CDR3 amino acids: CASSLDGAFF. The CDR3, as DNA: TGCGCCAGCAGCTTGGATGGAGCTTTCTTT.